This T cell receptor (beta chain) was recovered during a study of blood T cells in healthy people across ages. A second PCR, run for about 7 to 12 cycles, used a sample-barcoded 5' primer plus a J-beta primer mix. TCRdb passed the 5' RACE reads through MiXCR, listing each CDR3 protein once. The sample yields about 780,000 distinct CDR3 sequences, 35% to 60% seen once. PBMCs, at least 6.5 million per sample, were isolated. This clonotype was seen more than once but under ten times. V gave up 1 base and J gave up 0 bases, with 10 bases separating them. In germline, CDR1 is DFQATT, CDR2 SNEGSKA (reference sequence). CDR3 length: 16 amino acids.

Sequenced material: blood. This TCR derives from a man older than 75 in good health. The chain employs TRBV20-1 and TRBJ1-6, with TRBD1 as a possible D gene (5 bases). The CDR3 here is CSARAGRASYNSPLHF. The CDR3 nucleotides read TGCAGTGCTAGAGCCGGCAGGGCCTCCTATAATTCACCCCTCCACTTT.